One and the same sample provided the 6 T cell receptor beta chains below, sequenced in a study of T cells in Graves' hyperthyroidism and ophthalmopathy. Authors of the study amplified TCR beta CDR3 regions from RNA transcripts. With the HTBI primer set, the TCR CDR3 went through a first round of RT-PCR. One entry per CDR3 protein, called by TCRdb with MiXCR from the multiplex PCR reads. Of 650,000 to 800,000 distinct CDR3 sequences listed, 45% were seen once; the top ten hold less than 9%. What was sequenced was peripheral blood or thyroid tissue (not recorded which). These receptors originate from an adult man with Graves' disease, either hyperthyroidism or ophthalmopathy (not recorded which).

A note on this clonotype: An end of the junction differs from the germline gene, which may be a read error. This chain links TRBV10-2 with TRBJ1-1, with D tentatively TRBD1 (6 bases). CDR1 is WSHSY, CDR2 SAAADI, per germline. The CDR3 consists of 11 residues. This CDR3 reads CASKGGLAAFF. CDR3 coding DNA: TGTGCCAGCAAAGGGGGACTTGCAGCTTTCTTT.

The genes are TRBV19 and TRBJ1-1; tentative D call: TRBD1 (5 bases). CDR3 length: 15 residues. The germline CDR1 and CDR2 sequences are LNHDA and SQIVND (reference sequence). V was cut by 9 bases and J by 6 bases, with 23 bases left in between. The CDR3 DNA reads TGTGCCAGCATGTGGGTTGTGGGGGAGAGGTCTGAAGCTTTCTTT. It yields the protein CASMWVVGERSEAFF.

This clonotype was seen more than once but under ten times. The V and J genes are TRBV24-1 and TRBJ2-2; TRBD2 aligns across 11 bases. The junction had 11 bases not matched to a gene; V was cut back by 4 bases and J by 5 bases. Germline values: CDR1 KGHDR, CDR2 SFDVKD. The CDR3 length is 18 residues. In nucleotides, the CDR3 is TGTGCCACCAGTGACCCTACTAGCGGGGGACCACTGACCGGGGAGCTGTTTTTT. The encoded protein is CATSDPTSGGPLTGELFF.

The CDR3 DNA reads TGCAGTGCTAAAGAGAGCGGGGGGACTACCTACGAGCAGTACTTC. Amino acid sequence: CSAKESGGTTYEQYF. The chain links TRBV20-1 to TRBJ2-7; TRBD2 aligns across 9 bases. J gave up 2 bases and V 4 bases, and 9 bases lay outside the gene matches. The CDR3 sequence is 15 residues long. Germline CDR1 DFQATT, CDR2 SNEGSKA (reference sequence).

Worth noting for this clonotype: It is likely a read error, because the conserved phenylalanine at the end of the CDR3 is missing. No DNA is shown, since the ends of the CDR3 on it are uncertain; the CDR3 is the one TCRdb lists. This sequence joins TRBV15 and TRBJ1-6. The CDR3 region is 8 residues in length, termini included. Germline V CDR1 and CDR2: LNHNV, YYDKDF (reference sequence). The CDR3: CATSRDPS.

This chain uses TRBV7-3 with TRBJ2-1; TRBD2 aligns across 13 bases. CDR3 size: 16 residues. J was trimmed by 10 bases and V by 4 bases; bases with no gene match: 10. Germline CDR1 SGHTA, CDR2 FQGTGA. The CDR3 reads CASSSQLAGGPREQFF. The CDR3, as DNA: TGTGCCAGCAGCTCTCAACTAGCGGGGGGGCCAAGGGAGCAGTTCTTC.